Below are 20 T cell receptor beta chains sequenced from a single sample in a study of CD8 T cells in Susac syndrome. The authors reverse transcribed roughly 0.5 to 1 ug RNA with random hexamers. TCRdb analysed the immunoSEQ multiplex PCR reads with MiXCR anew, one entry per CDR3 protein. The sample has about 110,000 distinct CDR3 sequences; about 96% are singletons. Sequencing used CD4+ T cells from PBMCs. The receptors stem from a human donor in good health.

This chain connects TRBV7-8 to TRBJ2-3; D possibly corresponds to TRBD1 (5 bases). The CDR3 spans 16 residues. Germline CDR1 and CDR2: SGHVS and FQNEAQ. Trimming cost V 5 bases and J 1 base, with 16 bases left between them. The CDR3 region has the DNA TGTGCCAGCAGCACGTCCAGGGCCCCCCGCACAGATACGCAGTATTTT. Protein sequence: CASSTSRAPRTDTQYF.

This clonotype was seen just once. This chain connects TRBV23-1 to TRBJ1-3; D is uncertain. TRBV23-1 belongs to the ORF category, with a function that is uncertain. This CDR3 comprises 11 residues. The ends were cut back, 5 bases at V and 7 bases at J, with 6 bases in the middle. In nucleotides, the CDR3 is TGCGCCAGCAGTGCCTCGAACACCATATATTTT. The encoded protein is CASSASNTIYF.

The gene calls are TRBV20-1 and TRBJ2-4; TRBD2 matches 12 bases. The CDR3 covers 15 residues. CDR1 and CDR2 from the germline V gene are DFQATT and SNEGSKA (reference sequence). Germline trimming cut 2 bases from V and 2 bases from J; bases unmatched to any gene: 1. CDR3 amino acids: CSARTSGRSKNIQYF. The CDR3 coding sequence is TGCAGTGCTAGAACTAGCGGGAGGTCCAAAAACATTCAGTACTTC.

This chain joins TRBV6-5 and TRBJ2-6; D perhaps matches TRBD1 (5 bases). The V gene's germline CDR1 is MNHEY and CDR2 SVGAGI. Trimming stripped 0 bases from V and 0 bases from J, with 9 bases between. The CDR3 has 17 amino acids. The CDR3 is CASSYSDSVSGANVLTF. DNA of the CDR3: TGTGCCAGCAGTTACTCCGACAGCGTCTCTGGGGCCAACGTCCTGACTTTC.

The chain has TRBV11-3 and TRBJ1-6, with D uncertain. Germline loops: CDR1 SGHNT, CDR2 YENEEA. The CDR3 contains 13 residues. V was cut by 0 bases and J by 9 bases, with 6 bases left in between. The CDR3, as DNA: TGTGCCAGCAGCTTAGAATGGCGTTCACCCCTCCACTTT. As protein: CASSLEWRSPLHF.

V usage is TRBV6-5 and J usage is TRBJ2-3; D is ambiguous. CDR3 length: 11 residues. The V gene's germline CDR1 is MNHEY and CDR2 SVGAGI. V was clipped by 7 bases and J by 7 bases, with 9 bases between them. The CDR3 DNA reads TGTGCCAGCAAGTGGGGTAATACGCAGTATTTT. It specifies CASKWGNTQYF.

The CDR3 loop is CASSLGQGNSYEQYF. As DNA, the CDR3 is TGTGCCAGCAGCTTGGGACAGGGGAATTCCTACGAGCAGTACTTC. The chain links TRBV5-6 to TRBJ2-7, with TRBD1 matching over 8 bases. V lost 0 bases, J lost 1 base, and 3 bases stayed unmatched. CDR1 is SGHDT, CDR2 YYEEEE, per germline. The CDR3 loop spans 15 amino acids.

The genes are TRBV29-1 and TRBJ2-5; the match to TRBD1 covers 8 bases. The CDR3 is made up of 11 amino acids. V was pared by 5 bases and J by 4 bases, with 0 bases of the junction left unmatched. The germline V gene has CDR1 SQVTM and CDR2 ANQGSEA. The CDR3 protein is CSVTGGETQYF. Here the CDR3 DNA reads TGCAGCGTTACAGGGGGAGAGACCCAGTACTTC. Based on the CDR3 plus reference TRBV29-1 and TRBJ2-5, the full variable domain is SAVISQKPSRDICQRGTSLTIQCQVDSQVTMMFWYRQQPGQSLTLIATANQGSEATYESGFVIDKFPISRPNLTFSTLTVSNMSPEDSSIYLCSVTGGETQYFGPGTRLLVL.

This chain links TRBV27 with TRBJ2-6; 13 bases line up with TRBD2. V dropped 7 bases and J dropped 2; count of bases not matched to a gene: 5. CDR1 MNHEY and CDR2 SMNVEV come from the germline V gene (reference sequence). The CDR3 has 17 amino acids. The CDR3: CASTTGLAGPGANVLTF. CDR3 bases: TGTGCCAGCACCACGGGACTAGCGGGACCTGGGGCCAACGTCCTGACTTTC.

The chain combines TRBV19 with TRBJ1-2, with 10 positions matching TRBD1. The CDR3 runs 14 residues. In germline, CDR1 is LNHDA, CDR2 SQIVND (reference sequence). V dropped 3 bases and J dropped 8; count of bases not matched to a gene: 6. The CDR3 nucleotides are TGTGCCAGTAGTATTCCGACAGGGGGCAGGGGCTACACCTTC. Its translation: CASSIPTGGRGYTF.

This chain connects TRBV29-1 to TRBJ2-7, with D perhaps TRBD2 (5 bases). CDR1 SQVTM and CDR2 ANQGSEA come from the germline V gene. The CDR3 runs to 11 residues. V shed 7 bases and J shed 1 base, with 8 bases lying between them. CDR3 in DNA: TGCAGCGCCGGGATTTCCTACGAGCAGTACTTC. It yields the protein CSAGISYEQYF.

The V call is TRBV3-1, the J call TRBJ2-5; 7 bases are shared with TRBD1. V lost 4 bases and J lost 4; bases outside the gene matches: 6. The CDR3 has 14 amino acids. Germline assignment: CDR1 LGHDT and CDR2 YNNKEL (reference sequence). CDR3 bases: TGTGCCAGCAGCCGAAGACAGGGATCAGAGACCCAGTACTTC. Its translation: CASSRRQGSETQYF.

V usage is TRBV7-9 and J usage is TRBJ2-7; 7 bases align to TRBD1. From germline, CDR1 is SEHNR and CDR2 FQNEAQ (reference sequence). V was clipped by 4 bases and J by 5 bases; unmatched bases: 8. This CDR3 region has 14 residues. The CDR3: CASSSRTGSDEQYF. CDR3 DNA sequence: TGTGCCAGCAGCTCCCGGACAGGATCGGACGAGCAGTACTTC.

The chain uses TRBV29-1 and TRBJ2-7; TRBD1 or TRBD2 may be the D gene (5 bases each). Germline V gives CDR1 SQVTM, CDR2 ANQGSEA. The length of the CDR3 is 11 residues. The germline V and J ends were trimmed by 7 bases and 5 bases, with 12 bases remaining between them. CDR3 DNA sequence: TGCAGCGGCGCTGGGGGTCACGAGCAGTACTTC. Amino acids: CSGAGGHEQYF.

The V call is TRBV29-1, the J call TRBJ2-3; no definite D call. Germline lookup yields CDR1 SQVTM and CDR2 ANQGSEA. The CDR3 extends over 11 amino acids. V shed 8 bases and J shed 4 bases, with 10 bases lying between them. The CDR3 DNA is TGCAGCCCCCGCGTCGCAGATACGCAGTATTTT. Amino acids: CSPRVADTQYF.

The table lists this clonotype with a count of one. V and J are TRBV14 and TRBJ2-4; a possible D gene is TRBD2 (6 bases). The V end was cut by 0 bases, the J end by 4 bases, with 7 bases between. The CDR3 spans 14 residues. Germline V CDR1 and CDR2: SGHDN, FVKESK. This chain's CDR3 is CASSQESGKNIQYF. Here the CDR3 DNA reads TGTGCCAGCAGCCAAGAGAGCGGGAAAAACATTCAGTACTTC.

The rearrangement links TRBV7-2 to TRBJ2-5; D gene unclear. The CDR3 runs 15 residues. V lost 5 bases to trimming and J lost 4 bases, with 17 bases between them. From germline, CDR1 is SGHTA and CDR2 FQGNSA. The CDR3 protein is CASSIGSQVRETQYF. DNA for the CDR3: TGTGCCAGCAGCATAGGTAGCCAAGTTCGAGAGACCCAGTACTTC.

J is TRBJ1-1 and V is TRBV7-2; D gene ambiguous. Looked up from germline, CDR1 is SGHTA and CDR2 is FQGNSA. This CDR3 is 13 amino acids long. V lost 5 bases to trimming and J lost 0 bases, with 7 bases between them. The CDR3 nucleotides are TGTGCCAGCAGCGCGGGCCTGAACACTGAAGCTTTCTTT. It codes for CASSAGLNTEAFF.

The chain links TRBV28 to TRBJ1-6; weak D call: TRBD1 (6 bases). This CDR3 is 16 amino acids long. Trimming removed 3 bases at V and 8 bases at J, with 17 bases between. The V gene's germline CDR1 is MDHEN and CDR2 SYDVKM. CDR3 DNA: TGTGCCAGCAGTTTGATACAGGGCTCCCAAGATTCACCCCTCCACTTT. It is translated as CASSLIQGSQDSPLHF. Variable domain in full (rest from reference TRBV28 and TRBJ1-6): DVKVTQSSRYLVKRTGEKVFLECVQDMDHENMFWYRQDPGLGLRLIYFSYDVKMKEKGDIPEGYSVSREKKERFSLILESASTNQTSMYLCASSLIQGSQDSPLHFGNGTRLTVT.

The chain joins TRBV19 to TRBJ2-2; 8 positions agree with TRBD1. Germline CDR1 and CDR2: LNHDA and SQIVND (reference sequence). Unmatched junction bases numbered 4, after V lost 7 bases and J lost 3 bases. CDR3 length: 14 residues. CDR3 amino acids: CASTSGGDTGELFF. The CDR3 DNA reads TGTGCCAGTACCTCAGGGGGCGACACCGGGGAGCTGTTTTTT. Complete variable domain (other parts from reference TRBV19 and TRBJ2-2): DGGITQSPKYLFRKEGQNVTLSCEQNLNHDAMYWYRQDPGQGLRLIYYSQIVNDFQKGDIAEGYSVSREKKESFPLTVTSAQKNPTAFYLCASTSGGDTGELFFGEGSRLTVL.